These T cell receptor beta chains were read from a single sample in a study of CD8+ T cells in alopecia areata. TCRdb's table, derived via immunoSEQ multiplex PCR, lists solely in-frame clones and lacks some. The sample holds roughly 200,000 clones; around three fifths are singletons and the top ten take roughly 12%. Sequenced material: CD8+ T cells sorted from blood, taken at week 24, from a patient treated with tofacitinib. These receptors were obtained from a human donor with alopecia areata. Both conserved end residues are part of each CDR3. D genes are given only for firm matches. Clone size, where shown, is once, few, many, or a class for clones that have expanded.

D gene	V gene	clone size	J gene	CDR3 DNA	CDR3 protein
NA	TRBV5-5	NA	TRBJ1-2	TGTGCCAGCAGCATCGATAACTATGGCTACACCTTC	CASSIDNYGYTF
NA	TRBV20-1	few	TRBJ1-1	TGCAGTGCACACGACTACACTGAAGCTTTCTTT	CSAHDYTEAFF
NA	TRBV4-1	NA	TRBJ1-5	TGCGCCAGCAGCCAAGTGCCCTGGGGAAATCAGCCCCAGCATTTT	CASSQVPWGNQPQHF
TRBD1	TRBV15	NA	TRBJ1-4	TGTGCCACCAACCCGACAGGGAATGAAAAACTGTTTTTT	CATNPTGNEKLFF
NA	TRBV19	NA	TRBJ1-4	TGTGCCAGTACGAACAATGTGGTACCAACTAATGAAAAACTGTTTTTT	CASTNNVVPTNEKLFF
NA	TRBV29-1	few	TRBJ2-5	TGCAGCGTCCCCCTGGACGAGACCCAGTACTTC	CSVPLDETQYF
NA	TRBV5-1	NA	TRBJ2-3	TGCGCCAGCAGGTATGGGACCCAGGGCCTCACAGATACGCAGTATTTT	CASRYGTQGLTDTQYF
NA	TRBV30	NA	TRBJ1-1	TGTGCCCAGGGACACCAGAACACTGAAGCTTTCTTT	CAQGHQNTEAFF
NA	TRBV30	NA	TRBJ2-7	TGTGCCTGGAGTACAGACAGGTTCGAGCAGTACTTC	CAWSTDRFEQYF
NA	TRBV21-1	NA	TRBJ1-1	TGTGCCAGCAGCATTAAGGACAGGGACACTGAAGCTTTCTTT	CASSIKDRDTEAFF
NA	TRBV27	NA	TRBJ2-7	TGTGCCAGCAGTTTATCCGGGAGCTACGAGCAGTACTTC	CASSLSGSYEQYF
NA	TRBV5-1	few	TRBJ1-2	TGCGCCAGCAGCTTATTGGTCGGGAATGGCTACACCTTC	CASSLLVGNGYTF
TRBD1	TRBV27	few	TRBJ2-3	TGTGCCAGCAGGCAGACCCCACAGGGGTCCACAGATACGCAGTATTTT	CASRQTPQGSTDTQYF
NA	TRBV29-1	NA	TRBJ1-2	TGCAGCGTTGATCCCGGTTATGGCTACACCTTC	CSVDPGYGYTF
NA	TRBV10-3	NA	TRBJ2-6	TGTGCCATCAGTGAGTCCCCCGGAGGGGGCTCTGGGGCCAACGTCCTGACTTTC	CAISESPGGGSGANVLTF
NA	TRBV7-8	NA	TRBJ1-4	TGTGCCAGCAGCGAGCGGTTGTCTAATGAAAAACTGTTTTTT	CASSERLSNEKLFF
TRBD2	TRBV7-9	few	TRBJ2-3	TGTGCCAGCAGCAAAACTAGCGGGGGCCGCACAGATACGCAGTATTTT	CASSKTSGGRTDTQYF
NA	TRBV7-9	NA	TRBJ2-2	TGTGCCAGCAGCTCTCGACAGAACACCGGGGAGCTGTTTTTT	CASSSRQNTGELFF
TRBD2	TRBV4-1	once	TRBJ2-1	TGCGCCAGCAGCCAAGATTCACTAGCGGAAAATGAGCAGTTCTTC	CASSQDSLAENEQFF
NA	TRBV27	NA	TRBJ1-6	TGTGCCAGCAGTTATGGGTCAACCAATTCACCCCTCCACTTT	CASSYGSTNSPLHF
NA	TRBV6-1	NA	TRBJ2-7	TGTGCCAGCAGTGAAGATGGCTACGAGCAGTACTTC	CASSEDGYEQYF
TRBD2	TRBV13	NA	TRBJ2-3	TGTGCCAGCAGCTCCCTCGGGGGGTCCAGAGATACGCAGTATTTT	CASSSLGGSRDTQYF
TRBD1	TRBV2	NA	TRBJ2-7	TGTGCCAGCAGTGGGTCAGGGTCCGGGACAGAAACCTACGAGCAGTACTTC	CASSGSGSGTETYEQYF
TRBD1	TRBV10-2	NA	TRBJ2-7	TGCGCCAGCAGTGAGACTGGTCGACAGGGTACCAACGAGCAGTACTTC	CASSETGRQGTNEQYF
TRBD1	TRBV30	NA	TRBJ2-7	TGTGCCTGGAGTGTTTTACCTGGGACAGGCTACAAGCAGTACTTC	CAWSVLPGTGYKQYF
NA	TRBV27	NA	TRBJ2-7	TGTGCCAGCAGTTTTTCCGGGACGGAGCAGTACTTC	CASSFSGTEQYF
NA	TRBV6-5	NA	TRBJ2-2	TGTGCCAGCAGTTACTCCGGGTCGTCCACCGGGGAGCTGTTTTTT	CASSYSGSSTGELFF
NA	TRBV6-6	NA	TRBJ2-1	TGTGCCAGCAGCGAGACCAATGAGCAGTTCTTC	CASSETNEQFF
NA	TRBV6-5	NA	TRBJ2-3	TGTGCCAGCAGGGCGGACGGCTACACAGATACGCAGTATTTT	CASRADGYTDTQYF
NA	TRBV27	NA	TRBJ2-3	TGTGCCAGCAGTTCTCCTTCAGATACGCAGTATTTT	CASSSPSDTQYF
TRBD1	TRBV9	NA	TRBJ1-2	TGTGCCAGCAGCGCGACAGGGGGCAACTATGGCTACACCTTC	CASSATGGNYGYTF
TRBD2	TRBV7-9	few	TRBJ2-4	TGTGCCAGCAGCTCGGGACTAGAGGGGGCCAAAAACATTCAGTACTTC	CASSSGLEGAKNIQYF
TRBD1	TRBV27	once	TRBJ1-2	TGTGCCAGCAGCCCACAGGGGGCCATTGGCTACACCTTC	CASSPQGAIGYTF
TRBD1	TRBV7-9	NA	TRBJ2-4	TGTGCCAGCAGCACTCAACAGGGGGACAAAAACATTCAGTACTTC	CASSTQQGDKNIQYF
NA	TRBV29-1	NA	TRBJ1-1	TGCAGCGCTAAGTCATTATGGGAGATCAACACTGAAGCTTTCTTT	CSAKSLWEINTEAFF
NA	TRBV5-6	NA	TRBJ2-7	TGTGCCAGCAGCACCGACAGGACTTTCGGCGAGCAGTACTTC	CASSTDRTFGEQYF
NA	TRBV4-1	NA	TRBJ1-2	TGCGCCAGCAGCCAAGTCCCCCCTCCTATCTATGGCTACACCTTC	CASSQVPPPIYGYTF